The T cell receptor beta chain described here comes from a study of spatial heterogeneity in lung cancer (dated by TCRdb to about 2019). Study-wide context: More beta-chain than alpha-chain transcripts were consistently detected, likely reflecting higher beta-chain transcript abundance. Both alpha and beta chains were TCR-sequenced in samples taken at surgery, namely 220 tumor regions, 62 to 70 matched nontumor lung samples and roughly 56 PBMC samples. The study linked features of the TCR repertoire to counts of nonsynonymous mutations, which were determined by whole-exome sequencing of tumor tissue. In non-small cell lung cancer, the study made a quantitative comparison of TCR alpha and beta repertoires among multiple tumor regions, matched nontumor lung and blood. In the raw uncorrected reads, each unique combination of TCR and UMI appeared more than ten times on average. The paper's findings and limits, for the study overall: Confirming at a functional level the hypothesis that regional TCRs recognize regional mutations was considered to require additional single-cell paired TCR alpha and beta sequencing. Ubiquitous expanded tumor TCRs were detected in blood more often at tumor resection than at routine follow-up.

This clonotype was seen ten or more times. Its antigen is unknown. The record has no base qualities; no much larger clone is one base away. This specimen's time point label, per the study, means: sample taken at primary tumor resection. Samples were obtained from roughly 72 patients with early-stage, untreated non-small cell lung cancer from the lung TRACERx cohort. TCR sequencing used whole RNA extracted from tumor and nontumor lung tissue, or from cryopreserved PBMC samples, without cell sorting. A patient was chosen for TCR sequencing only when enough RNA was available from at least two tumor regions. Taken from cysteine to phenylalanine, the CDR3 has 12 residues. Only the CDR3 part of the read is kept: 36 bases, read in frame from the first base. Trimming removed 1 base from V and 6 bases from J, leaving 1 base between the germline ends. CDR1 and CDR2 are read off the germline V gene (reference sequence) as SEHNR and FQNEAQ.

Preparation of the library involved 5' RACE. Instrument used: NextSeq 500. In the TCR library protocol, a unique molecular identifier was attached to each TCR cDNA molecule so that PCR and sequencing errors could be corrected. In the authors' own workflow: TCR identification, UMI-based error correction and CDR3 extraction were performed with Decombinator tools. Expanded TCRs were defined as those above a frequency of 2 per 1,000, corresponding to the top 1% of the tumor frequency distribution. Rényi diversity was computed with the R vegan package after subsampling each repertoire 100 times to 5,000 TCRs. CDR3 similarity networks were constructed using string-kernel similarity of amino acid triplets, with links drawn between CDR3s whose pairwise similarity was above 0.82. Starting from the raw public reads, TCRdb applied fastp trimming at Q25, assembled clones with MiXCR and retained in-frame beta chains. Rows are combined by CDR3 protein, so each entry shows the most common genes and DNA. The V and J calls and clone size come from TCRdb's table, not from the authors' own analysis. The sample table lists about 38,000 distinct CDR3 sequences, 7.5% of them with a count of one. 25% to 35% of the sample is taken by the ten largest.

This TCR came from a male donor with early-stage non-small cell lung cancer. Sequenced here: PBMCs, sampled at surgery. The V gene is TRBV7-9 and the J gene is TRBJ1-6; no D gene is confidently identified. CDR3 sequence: CASSLVNSPLHF. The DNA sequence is TGTGCCAGCAGCTTAGTTAATTCACCCCTCCACTTT.